This T cell receptor beta chain was identified in a study of OX40 agonist ivuxolimab in advanced cancers. Produced via immunoSEQ multiplex PCR; TCRdb's table is partial and in-frame only. The sample records approximately 90,000 clones, roughly 89% being singletons. Points on this clone: The antigen remains unidentified.

The CDR3 covers 15 residues. V was clipped by 4 bases and J by 5 bases; unmatched bases: 8. From germline, CDR1 is LGHNA and CDR2 YSLEER. Whole-study findings and limits: Among the lowest levels of clonal expansion were found in partial responders at 0.1-3.0 mg/kg.

The sample was CD4+ or CD8+ T cells sorted from blood, taken in a trial of the OX40 agonist ivuxolimab. V gene TRBV4-3 combines with J gene TRBJ2-7; TRBD2 agrees at 10 bases. The clonotype originates from an adult with an advanced solid tumor such as melanoma, head and neck, liver or kidney cancer. DNA for the CDR3: TGCGCCAGCAGCCCCCGAAGGCTAGCGGGAGACGAGCAGTACTTC. Its protein is CASSPRRLAGDEQYF.